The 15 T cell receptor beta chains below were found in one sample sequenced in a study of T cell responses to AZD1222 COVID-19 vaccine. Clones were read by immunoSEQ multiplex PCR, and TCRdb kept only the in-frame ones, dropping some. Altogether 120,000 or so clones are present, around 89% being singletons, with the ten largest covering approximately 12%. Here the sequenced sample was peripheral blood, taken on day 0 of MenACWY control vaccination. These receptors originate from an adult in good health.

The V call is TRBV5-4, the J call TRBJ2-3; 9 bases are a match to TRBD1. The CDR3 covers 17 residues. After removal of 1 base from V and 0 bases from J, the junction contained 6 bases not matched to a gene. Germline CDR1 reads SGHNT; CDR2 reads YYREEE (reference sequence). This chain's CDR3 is CASSLWGQGVSTDTQYF. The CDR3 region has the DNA TGTGCCAGCAGCTTGTGGGGACAGGGTGTGAGCACAGATACGCAGTATTTT.

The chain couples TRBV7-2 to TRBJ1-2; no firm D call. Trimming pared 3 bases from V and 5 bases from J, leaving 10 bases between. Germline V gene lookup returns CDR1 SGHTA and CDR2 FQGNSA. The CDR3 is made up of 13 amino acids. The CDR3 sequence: CASSFDAGYGYTF. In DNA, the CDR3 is TGTGCCAGCAGCTTCGACGCGGGATATGGCTACACCTTC. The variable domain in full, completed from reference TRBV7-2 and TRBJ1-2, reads GAGVSQSPSNKVTEKGKDVELRCDPISGHTALYWYRQSLGQGLEFLIYFQGNSAPDKSGLPSDRFSAERTGGSVSTLTIQRTQQEDSAVYLCASSFDAGYGYTFGSGTRLTVV.

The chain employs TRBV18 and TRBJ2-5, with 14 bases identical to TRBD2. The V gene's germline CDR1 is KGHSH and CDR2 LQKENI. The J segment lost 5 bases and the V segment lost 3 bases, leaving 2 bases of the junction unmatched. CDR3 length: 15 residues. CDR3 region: CASSPGLAGDETQYF. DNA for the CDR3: TGTGCCAGCTCACCGGGACTAGCGGGAGATGAGACCCAGTACTTC.

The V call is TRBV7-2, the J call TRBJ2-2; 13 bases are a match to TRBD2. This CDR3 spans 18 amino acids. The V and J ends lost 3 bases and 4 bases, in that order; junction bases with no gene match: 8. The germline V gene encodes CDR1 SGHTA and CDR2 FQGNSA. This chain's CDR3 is CASSFPRTSGSSTGELFF. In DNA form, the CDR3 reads TGTGCCAGCAGCTTCCCTCGGACTAGCGGGAGTAGCACCGGGGAGCTGTTTTTT.

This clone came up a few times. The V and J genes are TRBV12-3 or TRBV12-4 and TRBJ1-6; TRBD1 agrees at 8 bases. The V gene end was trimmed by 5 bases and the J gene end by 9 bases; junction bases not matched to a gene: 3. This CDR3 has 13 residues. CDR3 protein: CASSGTGGSPLHF. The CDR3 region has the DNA TGTGCCAGCAGTGGAACAGGGGGTTCACCCCTCCACTTT.

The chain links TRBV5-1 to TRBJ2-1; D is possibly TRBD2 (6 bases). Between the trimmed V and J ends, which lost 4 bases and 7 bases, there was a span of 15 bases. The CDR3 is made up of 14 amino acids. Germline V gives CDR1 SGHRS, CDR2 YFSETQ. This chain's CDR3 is CASSPWRAGNEQFF. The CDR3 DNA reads TGCGCCAGCAGCCCCTGGAGGGCCGGAAATGAGCAGTTCTTC. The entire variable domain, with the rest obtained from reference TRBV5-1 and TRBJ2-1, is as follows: KAGVTQTPRYLIKTRGQQVTLSCSPISGHRSVSWYQQTPGQGLQFLFEYFSETQRNKGNFPGRFSGRQFSNSRSEMNVSTLELGDSALYLCASSPWRAGNEQFFGPGTRLTVL.

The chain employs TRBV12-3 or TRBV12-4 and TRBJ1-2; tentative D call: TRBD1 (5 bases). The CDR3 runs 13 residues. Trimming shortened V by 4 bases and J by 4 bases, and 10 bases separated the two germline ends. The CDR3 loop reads CASSSRDSYGYTF. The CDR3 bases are TGTGCCAGCAGTTCTCGTGACAGCTATGGCTACACCTTC.

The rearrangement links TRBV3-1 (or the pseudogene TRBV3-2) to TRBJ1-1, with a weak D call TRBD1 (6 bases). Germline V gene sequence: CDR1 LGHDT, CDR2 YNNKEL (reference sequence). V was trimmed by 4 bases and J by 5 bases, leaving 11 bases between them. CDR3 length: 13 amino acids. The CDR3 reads CASSPGVGTEAFF. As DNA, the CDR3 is TGTGCCAGCAGCCCAGGGGTCGGTACTGAAGCTTTCTTT.

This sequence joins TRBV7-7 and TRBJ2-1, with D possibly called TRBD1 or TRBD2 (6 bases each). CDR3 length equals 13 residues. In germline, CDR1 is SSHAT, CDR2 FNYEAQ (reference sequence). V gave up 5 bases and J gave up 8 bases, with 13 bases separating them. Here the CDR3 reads CASSRRRGDEQFF. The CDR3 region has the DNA TGTGCCAGCAGCCGGCGGAGGGGGGATGAGCAGTTCTTC.

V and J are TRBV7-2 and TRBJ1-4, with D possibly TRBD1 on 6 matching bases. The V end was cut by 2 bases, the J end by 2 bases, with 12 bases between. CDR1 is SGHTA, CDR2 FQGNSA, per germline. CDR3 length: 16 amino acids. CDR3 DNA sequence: TGTGCCAGCAGCTTACCGACCACAGGGACTAATGAAAAACTGTTTTTT. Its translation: CASSLPTTGTNEKLFF.

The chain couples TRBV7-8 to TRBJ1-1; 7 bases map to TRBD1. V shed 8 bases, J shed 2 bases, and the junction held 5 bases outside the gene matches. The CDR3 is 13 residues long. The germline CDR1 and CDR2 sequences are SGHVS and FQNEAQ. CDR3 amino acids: CASQQGINTEAFF. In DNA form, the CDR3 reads TGTGCCAGCCAACAGGGGATTAACACTGAAGCTTTCTTT.

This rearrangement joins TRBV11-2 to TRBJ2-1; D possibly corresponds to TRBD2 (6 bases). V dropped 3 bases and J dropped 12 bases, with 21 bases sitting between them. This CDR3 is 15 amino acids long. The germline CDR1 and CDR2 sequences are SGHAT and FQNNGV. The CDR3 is CASSLKGSGVLGQFF. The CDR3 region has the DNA TGTGCCAGCAGCTTGAAGGGGTCGGGGGTGTTGGGGCAGTTCTTC.

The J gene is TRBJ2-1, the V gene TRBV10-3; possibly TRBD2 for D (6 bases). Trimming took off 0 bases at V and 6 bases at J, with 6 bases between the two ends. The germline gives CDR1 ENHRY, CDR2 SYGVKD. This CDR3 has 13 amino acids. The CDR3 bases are TGTGCCATCAGTGAGTCGGGGGGCAATGAGCAGTTCTTC. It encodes CAISESGGNEQFF.

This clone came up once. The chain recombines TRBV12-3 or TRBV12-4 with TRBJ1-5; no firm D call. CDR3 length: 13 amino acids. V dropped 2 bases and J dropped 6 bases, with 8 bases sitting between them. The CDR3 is CASSLSEGQPQHF. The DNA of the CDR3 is TGTGCCAGCAGTTTATCTGAGGGTCAGCCCCAGCATTTT.

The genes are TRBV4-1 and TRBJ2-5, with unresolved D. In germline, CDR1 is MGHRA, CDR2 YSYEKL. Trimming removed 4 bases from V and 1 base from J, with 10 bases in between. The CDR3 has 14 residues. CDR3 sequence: CASSRTVIQETQYF. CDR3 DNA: TGCGCCAGCAGCCGGACGGTGATCCAAGAGACCCAGTACTTC.